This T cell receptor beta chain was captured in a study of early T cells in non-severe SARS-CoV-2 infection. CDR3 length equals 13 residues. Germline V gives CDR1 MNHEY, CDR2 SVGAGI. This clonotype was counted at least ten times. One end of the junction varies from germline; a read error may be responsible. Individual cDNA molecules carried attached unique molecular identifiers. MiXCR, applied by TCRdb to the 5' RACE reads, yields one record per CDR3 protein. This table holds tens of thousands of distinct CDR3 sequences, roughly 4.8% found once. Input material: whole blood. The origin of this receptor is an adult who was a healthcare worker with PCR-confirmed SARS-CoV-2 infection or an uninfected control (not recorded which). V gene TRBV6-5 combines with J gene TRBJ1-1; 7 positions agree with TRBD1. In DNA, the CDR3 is TGTGCCAGCAGTTACTCAGGGACAGTAGAAGTTTTCTTT. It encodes CASSYSGTVEVFF.